Sequencing of this TCR beta chain was carried out in a study of T cell repertoires in cytomegalovirus infection. Study background: Matching HLA type, along with CMV infection, was indicated by public TCR beta signatures. Overall study findings and caveats: Of the TCR beta families, the public ones yielded a cumulative frequency that identified carriers of CMV plus the relevant HLA. HLA-C-restricted CMV-specific TCR beta clonotypes prevailed in the ex vivo response.

Each CDR3 protein is one row after TCRdb ran MiXCR on the reads. The table lists around 450,000 distinct CDR3 sequences, about 33% of them singletons. Germline V lookup: CDR1 MNHNS, CDR2 SASEGT. V lost 5 bases and J lost 2, with 11 bases in between. This CDR3 contains 14 residues. This clonotype has only a few counts. The target antigen is unknown. The clonotype was recovered from a human donor in good health (CMV status not recorded). Some clones in this sample may be carry-over from other donors' samples. Sequencing was carried out using PBMCs. The chain has TRBV6-1 and TRBJ2-3, with D tentatively TRBD2 (6 bases). CDR3 DNA: TGTGCCAGCAGTTATGGGAGGTACACAGATACGCAGTATTTT. Translation: CASSYGRYTDTQYF.